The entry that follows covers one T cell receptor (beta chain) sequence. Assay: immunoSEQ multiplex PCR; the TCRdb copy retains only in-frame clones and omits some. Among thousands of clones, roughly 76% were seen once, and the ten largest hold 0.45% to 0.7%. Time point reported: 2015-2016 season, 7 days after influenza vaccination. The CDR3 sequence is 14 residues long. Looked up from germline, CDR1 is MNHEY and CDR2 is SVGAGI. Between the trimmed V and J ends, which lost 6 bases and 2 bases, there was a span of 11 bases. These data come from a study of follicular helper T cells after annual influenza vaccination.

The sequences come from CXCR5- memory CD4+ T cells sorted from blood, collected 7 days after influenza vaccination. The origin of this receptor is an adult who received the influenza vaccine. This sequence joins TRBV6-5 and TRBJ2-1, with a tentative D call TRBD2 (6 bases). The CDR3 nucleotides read TGTGCCAGCAGACGGGACTTGACCTACAATGAGCAGTTCTTC. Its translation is CASRRDLTYNEQFF.